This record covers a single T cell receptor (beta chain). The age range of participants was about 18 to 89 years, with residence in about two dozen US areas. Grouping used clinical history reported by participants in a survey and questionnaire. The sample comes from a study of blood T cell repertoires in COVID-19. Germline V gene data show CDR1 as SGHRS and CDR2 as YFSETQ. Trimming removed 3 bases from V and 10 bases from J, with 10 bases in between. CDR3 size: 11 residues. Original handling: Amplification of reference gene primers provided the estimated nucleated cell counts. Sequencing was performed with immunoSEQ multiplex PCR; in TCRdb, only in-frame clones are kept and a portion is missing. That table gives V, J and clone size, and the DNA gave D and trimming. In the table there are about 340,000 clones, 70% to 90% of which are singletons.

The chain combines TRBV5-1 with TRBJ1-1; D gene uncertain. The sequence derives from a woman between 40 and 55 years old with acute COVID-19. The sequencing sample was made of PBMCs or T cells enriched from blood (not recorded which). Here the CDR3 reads CASSSGSGAFF. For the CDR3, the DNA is TGCGCCAGCAGCTCGGGATCGGGAGCTTTCTTT.